The 2 T cell receptor beta chains below were found in one sample sequenced in a study of T cell responses to AZD1222 COVID-19 vaccine. The table came from immunoSEQ multiplex PCR; TCRdb's copy has only in-frame clones and leaves some out. The top ten clones hold roughly 1.3% of a sample with about 190,000 clones, approximately 92% of them seen once. This specimen was peripheral blood, taken on day 0 of AZD1222 vaccination. These TCRs come from an adult in good health.

This chain joins TRBV10-1 and TRBJ2-1; 8 bases map to TRBD2. Trimming at V came to 6 bases and at J to 6 bases, leaving 10 bases not matched to a gene. CDR1 and CDR2 from the germline V gene are WNHNN and SYGVQD (reference sequence). The CDR3 extends over 15 amino acids. This chain's CDR3 is CASSSSGGRFNEQFF. Here the CDR3 DNA reads TGCGCCAGCAGCTCCTCGGGGGGGCGGTTCAATGAGCAGTTCTTC.

V and J are TRBV7-2 and TRBJ1-3; D remains unclear. V was trimmed by 3 bases and J by 2 bases, leaving 2 bases between them. The CDR3 has 12 residues. Germline CDR1 is SGHTA and CDR2 is FQGNSA. CDR3 protein: CASSLPGNTIYF. CDR3 coding DNA: TGTGCCAGCAGCTTGCCTGGAAACACCATATATTTT.